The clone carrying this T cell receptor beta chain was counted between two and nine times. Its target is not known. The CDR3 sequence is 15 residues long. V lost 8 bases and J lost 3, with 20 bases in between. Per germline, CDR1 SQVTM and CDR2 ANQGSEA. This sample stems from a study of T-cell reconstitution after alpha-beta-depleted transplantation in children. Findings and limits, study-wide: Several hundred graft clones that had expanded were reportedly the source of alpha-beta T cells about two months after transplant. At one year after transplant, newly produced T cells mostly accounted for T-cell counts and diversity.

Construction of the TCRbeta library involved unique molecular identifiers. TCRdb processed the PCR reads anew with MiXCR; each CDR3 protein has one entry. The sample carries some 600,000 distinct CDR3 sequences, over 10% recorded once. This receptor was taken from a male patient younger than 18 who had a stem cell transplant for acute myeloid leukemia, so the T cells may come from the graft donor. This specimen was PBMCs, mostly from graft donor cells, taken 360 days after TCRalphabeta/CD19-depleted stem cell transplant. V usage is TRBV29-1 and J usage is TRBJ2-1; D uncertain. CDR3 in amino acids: CSPHPRPVGYNEQFF. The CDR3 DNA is TGCAGCCCCCACCCGAGACCGGTGGGCTACAATGAGCAGTTCTTC.